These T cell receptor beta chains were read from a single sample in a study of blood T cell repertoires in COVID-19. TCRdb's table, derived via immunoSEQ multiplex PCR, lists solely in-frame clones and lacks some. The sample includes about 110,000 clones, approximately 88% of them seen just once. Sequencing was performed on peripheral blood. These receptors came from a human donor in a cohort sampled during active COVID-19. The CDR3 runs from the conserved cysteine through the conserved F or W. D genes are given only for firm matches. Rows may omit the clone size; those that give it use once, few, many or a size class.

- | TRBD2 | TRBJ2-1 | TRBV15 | TGTGCCACCAGCAGAGATAGGGGACTAGCGAATGAGCAGTTCTTC | CATSRDRGLANEQFF
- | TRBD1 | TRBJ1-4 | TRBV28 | TGTGCCACCCTCCAGGGGGGAAAACTGTTTTTT | CATLQGGKLFF
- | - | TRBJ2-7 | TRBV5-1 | TGCGCCAGCAGCAGAACAGGGTTCCACGAGCAGTACTTC | CASSRTGFHEQYF
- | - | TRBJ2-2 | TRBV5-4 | TGTGCCAGCAGCTTGTCAACCGGGGAGCTGTTTTTT | CASSLSTGELFF
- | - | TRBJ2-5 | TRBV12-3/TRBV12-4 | TGTGCCAGCAGTTGGCGGGAGACCCAGTACTTC | CASSWRETQYF
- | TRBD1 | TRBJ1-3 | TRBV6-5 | TGTGCCAGCAGTTACCGACAGGGCGGCCCCGGAAACACCATATATTTT | CASSYRQGGPGNTIYF
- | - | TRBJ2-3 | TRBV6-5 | TGTGCCAGCAGTTACTCCGACAGTCCAGATACGCAGTATTTT | CASSYSDSPDTQYF
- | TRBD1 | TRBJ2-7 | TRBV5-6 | TGTGCCAGCAGCTTGGGACAGGGGGGAAGCGAGCAGTACTTC | CASSLGQGGSEQYF
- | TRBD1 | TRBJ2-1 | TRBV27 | TGTGCCAGCAGTCGGGACAGGGACACCTACAATGAGCAGTTCTTC | CASSRDRDTYNEQFF
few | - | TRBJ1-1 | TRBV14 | TGTGCCAGCAGCCAATATAGGGGCACTGAAGCTTTCTTT | CASSQYRGTEAFF
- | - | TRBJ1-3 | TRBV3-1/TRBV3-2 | TGTGCCAGCAGCCACGGGGCTGGAAACACCATATATTTT | CASSHGAGNTIYF
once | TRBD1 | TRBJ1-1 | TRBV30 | TGTGCCTGGAGTGTACGTACAGGGGGGACTGAAGCTTTCTTT | CAWSVRTGGTEAFF
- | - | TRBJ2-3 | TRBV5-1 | TGCGCCAGCAGCTTGGTAACAGATACGCAGTATTTT | CASSLVTDTQYF
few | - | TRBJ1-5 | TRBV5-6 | TGTGCCAGCAGCCGTACGGGGGTCCAACAAGGGAGCAATCAGCCCCAGCATTTT | CASSRTGVQQGSNQPQHF
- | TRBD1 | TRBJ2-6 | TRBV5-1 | TGCGCCAGCAGCTCCTTGACAGGGGCCTCTGGGGCCAACGTCCTGACTTTC | CASSSLTGASGANVLTF
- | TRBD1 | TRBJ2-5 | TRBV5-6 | TGTGCCAGCAGCTTGGGGACAGGGATGATAGAGACCCAGTACTTC | CASSLGTGMIETQYF
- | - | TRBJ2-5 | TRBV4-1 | TGCGCCAGCAGCCGGAGTGCGAGTGGCCAAGAGACCCAGTACTTC | CASSRSASGQETQYF
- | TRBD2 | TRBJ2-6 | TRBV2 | TGTGCCAGCAGTGATAGACTAGCGGGGGTCTCTGGGGCCAACGTCCTGACTTTC | CASSDRLAGVSGANVLTF
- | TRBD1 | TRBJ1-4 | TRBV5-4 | TGTGCCAGCAGCGGGGGACAGGGGAGTGAAAAACTGTTTTTT | CASSGGQGSEKLFF
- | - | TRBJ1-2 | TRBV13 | TGTGCCAGCAGCTTAGGGTCGGCGGGGGCCTATGGCTACACCTTC | CASSLGSAGAYGYTF
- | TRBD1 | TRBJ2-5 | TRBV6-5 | TGTGCCAGCAGTTCCCTGACAGGGTTGAAAGAGACCCAGTACTTC | CASSSLTGLKETQYF
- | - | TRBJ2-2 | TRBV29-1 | TGCAGCGTTGAGGACAGAGACACCGGGGAGCTGTTTTTT | CSVEDRDTGELFF
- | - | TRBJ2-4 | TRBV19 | TGTGCCAGTAGTATGGGGAGCGGACCCAAAAACATTCAGTACTTC | CASSMGSGPKNIQYF
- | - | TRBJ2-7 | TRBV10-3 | TGTGCCATCAGTGATCTGCCAGAAAATTACGAGCAGTACTTC | CAISDLPENYEQYF
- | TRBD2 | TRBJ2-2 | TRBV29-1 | TGCAGCACCTCCCGGGGGGAAGACACCGGGGAGCTGTTTTTT | CSTSRGEDTGELFF
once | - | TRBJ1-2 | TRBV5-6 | TGTGCCAGCAGCTTGGGGCGGGTCGAGATAGATGGCTACACCTTC | CASSLGRVEIDGYTF
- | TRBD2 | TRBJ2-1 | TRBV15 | TGTGCCACCAGGGATAGCGGGAGGTCCTACAATGAGCAGTTCTTC | CATRDSGRSYNEQFF
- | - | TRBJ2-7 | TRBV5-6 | TGTGCCAGCAGCTTGGATCCGGGGAGTGCCTACGAGCAGTACTTC | CASSLDPGSAYEQYF
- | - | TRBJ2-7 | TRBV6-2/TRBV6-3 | TGTGCCAGCAGCCACAATTACAGAGACTACGAGCAGTACTTC | CASSHNYRDYEQYF
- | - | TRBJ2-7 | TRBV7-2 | TGTGCCAGCAGCTTACAATACGAGCAGTACTTC | CASSLQYEQYF
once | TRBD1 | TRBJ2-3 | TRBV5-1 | TGCGCCAGCAGCTTGGTAGGGACAGGGGAAGATACGCAGTATTTT | CASSLVGTGEDTQYF
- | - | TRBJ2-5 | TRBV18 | TGTGCCAGCTCACCACGGGCAGCTCAAGAGACCCAGTACTTC | CASSPRAAQETQYF
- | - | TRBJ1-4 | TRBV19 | TGTGCCAGTAGTATAAAGGGGGTAAACGAAAAACTGTTTTTT | CASSIKGVNEKLFF
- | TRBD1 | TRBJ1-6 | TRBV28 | TGTGCCAGCACTCCCGGGTGGGGGACAGAATCACCCCTCCACTTT | CASTPGWGTESPLHF
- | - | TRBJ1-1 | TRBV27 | TGTGCCAGCAGTTTATCCCGGGACACGAACACTGAAGCTTTCTTT | CASSLSRDTNTEAFF
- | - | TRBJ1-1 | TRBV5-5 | TGTGCCAGCAGCTTGTGGGAGACCCGGAGGACTGAAGCTTTCTTT | CASSLWETRRTEAFF
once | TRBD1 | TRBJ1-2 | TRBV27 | TGTGCCAGCAGTCCTGGGGGACAGCTCTATGGCTACACCTTC | CASSPGGQLYGYTF
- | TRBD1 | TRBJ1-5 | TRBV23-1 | TGCGCCAGCAGCTACCAGGAGGACAGGGATCGAGGTCAGCCCCAGCATTTT | CASSYQEDRDRGQPQHF
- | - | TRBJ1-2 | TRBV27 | TGTGCCAGCAGTTCCGAAGGGGCTATTGGCTACACCTTC | CASSSEGAIGYTF
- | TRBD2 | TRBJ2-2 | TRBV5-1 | TGCGCCAGCAGCCGCTCCCCCCCGGGAGGGTATAACGGGGAGCTGTTTTTT | CASSRSPPGGYNGELFF
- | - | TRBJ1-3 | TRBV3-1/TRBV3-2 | TGTGCCAGCAGCCTCCAGACAGTCACCAGCTCTGGAAACACCATATATTTT | CASSLQTVTSSGNTIYF
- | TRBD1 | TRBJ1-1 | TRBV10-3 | TGTGCCGCCACAGGGGCAGGTGAAGCTTTCTTT | CAATGAGEAFF
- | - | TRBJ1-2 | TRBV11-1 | TGTGCCAGCAGCTTTGCCCCGGGGGACTATGGCTACACCTTC | CASSFAPGDYGYTF
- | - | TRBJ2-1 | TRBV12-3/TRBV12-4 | TGTGCCAGCAGCCGAAGGACAAAGAATGAGCAGTTCTTC | CASSRRTKNEQFF
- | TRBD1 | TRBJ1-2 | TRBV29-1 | TGCAGCGTGGGGGGACAGGGGGCGGCGAGGGGCTACACCTTC | CSVGGQGAARGYTF
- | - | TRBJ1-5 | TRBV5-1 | TGCGCCAGCAGCTTGGGCGACTATAGCAATCAGCCCCAGCATTTT | CASSLGDYSNQPQHF
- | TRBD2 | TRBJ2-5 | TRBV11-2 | TGTGCCAGCAGCTTAGTCCTAGCGGGAGGAAAAGAGACCCAGTACTTC | CASSLVLAGGKETQYF
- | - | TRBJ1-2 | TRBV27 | TGTGCCAGCAGTCCCGCGGGGAGCTGGGGCTACACCTTC | CASSPAGSWGYTF
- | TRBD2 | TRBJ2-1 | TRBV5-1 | TGCGCCAGCAGCCCCGTTCGTGAGACTAGCGGGGGAAATGAGCAGTTCTTC | CASSPVRETSGGNEQFF
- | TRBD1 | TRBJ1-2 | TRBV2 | TGTGCCAGCAGTGAGGGGGGACAGGGTCGTGGCTACACCTTC | CASSEGGQGRGYTF
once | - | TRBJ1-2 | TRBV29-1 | TGCAGCGTTGTGGAGGGCACAGGCTACACCTTC | CSVVEGTGYTF
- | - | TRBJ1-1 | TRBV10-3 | TGTGCCATCCGCGGGAGGGGAAAGGACACTGAAGCTTTCTTT | CAIRGRGKDTEAFF
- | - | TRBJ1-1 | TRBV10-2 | TGCGCCAGCAGCGCGGACGGGATCACTGAAGCTTTCTTT | CASSADGITEAFF
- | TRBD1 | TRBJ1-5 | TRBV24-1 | TGTGCCACCAGTGATTCGAGGACAGGCGGTGGCAATCAGCCCCAGCATTTT | CATSDSRTGGGNQPQHF
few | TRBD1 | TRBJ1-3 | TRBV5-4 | TGTGCCAGCAGCTTGGATAGGGGGCTCTCTGGAAACACCATATATTTT | CASSLDRGLSGNTIYF
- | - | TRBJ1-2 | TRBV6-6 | TGTGCCAGCAGCCTGGTCAGGGGAGGCTACACCTTC | CASSLVRGGYTF
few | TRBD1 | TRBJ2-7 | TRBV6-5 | TGTGCCAGCAGCGCGGACAGGGAACCCTACGAGCAGTACTTC | CASSADREPYEQYF
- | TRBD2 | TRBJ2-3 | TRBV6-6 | TGTGCCAGCATCCAGCGGGGGGACACAGATACGCAGTATTTT | CASIQRGDTDTQYF